What follows describes a single TCR beta chain. Its target is not known. This sample stems from a study of cytomegalovirus exposure and HLA in healthy donors. General study points: As confirmed in vitro, three CMV-associated chains were specific for CMV antigens. Later work associated roughly 15,000 TCR beta sequences with HLA alleles at 0.05 false discovery rate. Among TCR sequences, most were rare, though some public TCRs appeared in many donors.

PCR used 60 Vbeta primers and 13 Jbeta primers. TCRdb's copy holds only in-frame clones and misses some; the assay was immunoSEQ multiplex PCR. The data show about 120,000 clones, roughly 14% seen once. The V and J ends lost 2 bases and 0 bases respectively, with 9 bases between them. The V gene's germline CDR1 is MNHEY and CDR2 SMNVEV (reference sequence). The CDR3 length is 15 residues. This sequence joins TRBV27 and TRBJ2-3, with D possibly matching TRBD2 (5 bases). The sequenced sample was PBMCs. The sequence came from a woman aged 18-29 years in good health and CMV-seronegative. Here the CDR3 DNA reads TGTGCCAGCAGTTTAATGCGGACTAGCACAGATACGCAGTATTTT. Its translation: CASSLMRTSTDTQYF.